This is a list of T cell receptor beta chains from one sample in a study of blood T cell repertoires in COVID-19. Produced via immunoSEQ multiplex PCR; TCRdb's table is partial and in-frame only. The sample includes some 120,000 clones, about two thirds of them seen just once. Sequenced: peripheral blood. The source is a human donor with acute or convalescent COVID-19. The donor label of this sample is uncertain. The CDR3 runs from the conserved cysteine through the conserved F or W. The D gene is left open where the match is weak. Clone size, where shown, is once, few, many, or a class for clones that have expanded.

d_call	v_call	j_call	clone_size	cdr3_nt	cdr3_aa
.	TRBV21-1	TRBJ1-1	once	TGTGCCAGCAGCAAAGAGGGGACAGGGGGCGCCCATGACATCACTGAAGCTTTCTTT	CASSKEGTGGAHDITEAFF
.	TRBV7-3	TRBJ2-3	.	TGTGCCAGCAGCCCCGGACATTTTTGGTCCACAGATACGCAGTATTTT	CASSPGHFWSTDTQYF
TRBD2	TRBV24-1	TRBJ2-3	.	TGTGCCACCAGTGACCCGACTAGCGGGGGCCTTAGCACAGATACGCAGTATTTT	CATSDPTSGGLSTDTQYF
TRBD1	TRBV10-2	TRBJ1-5	.	TGCGCCAGCAGTGTTGTCAGGGGGCTAAATCAGCCCCAGCATTTT	CASSVVRGLNQPQHF
TRBD2	TRBV19	TRBJ2-1	.	TGTGCCAGTAGAAGAAGCGGGGCGCAACAGAGCTCCTACAATGAGCAGTTCTTC	CASRRSGAQQSSYNEQFF
.	TRBV12-3/TRBV12-4	TRBJ1-2	.	TGTGCCAGCCTCCGGGGCTATGGCTACACCTTC	CASLRGYGYTF
TRBD2	TRBV11-2	TRBJ2-5	.	TGTGCCAGCAGCTTAGATGCCCGGACTAGCGGGGACCAAGAGACCCAGTACTTC	CASSLDARTSGDQETQYF
TRBD1	TRBV11-2	TRBJ2-6	.	TGTGCCAGCAGCTTAGATCGAGGACAGGGGGCGAGGGGGGCCAACGTCCTGACTTTC	CASSLDRGQGARGANVLTF
TRBD1	TRBV7-2	TRBJ2-1	few	TGTGCCAGCAGCCAAGGGGGCGGCTCCTACAATGAGCAGTTCTTC	CASSQGGGSYNEQFF
TRBD1	TRBV7-9	TRBJ2-1	few	TGTGCCAGCAGCTTAGCCAAAACAGGGGCCGACAATGAGCAGTTCTTC	CASSLAKTGADNEQFF
TRBD1	TRBV28	TRBJ1-2	once	TGTGCCAGCAGTAGGACAGGGGCAGGTGGCTACACCTTC	CASSRTGAGGYTF
.	TRBV7-9	TRBJ1-6	.	TGTGCCAGCAGCTTCCGGGGACTAAATTCACCCCTCCACTTT	CASSFRGLNSPLHF
TRBD2	TRBV6-5	TRBJ2-3	.	TGTGCCAGCAGTAGGACTAGCCTCGGCACAGATACGCAGTATTTT	CASSRTSLGTDTQYF
.	TRBV21-1	TRBJ2-1	.	TGTGCCAGCAGTAAACCCCTGACACTGTACAATGAGCAGTTCTTC	CASSKPLTLYNEQFF
.	TRBV9	TRBJ2-1	.	TGTGCCAGCAGTTCCGGGGTTGGCTCCTACAATGAGCAGTTCTTC	CASSSGVGSYNEQFF
.	TRBV24-1	TRBJ1-3	.	TGTGCCACCAGTGATCCAAGACAGTCCTCTAGCTCTGGAAACACCATATATTTT	CATSDPRQSSSSGNTIYF
TRBD1	TRBV19	TRBJ1-1	few	TGTGCCAGTAGTATAGTTCAGGGGGCATCGGCTGAAGCTTTCTTT	CASSIVQGASAEAFF
TRBD1	TRBV6-1	TRBJ2-3	.	TGTGCCAGCAGTGCTTCAACAGGGGGCCGCTCAGATACGCAGTATTTT	CASSASTGGRSDTQYF
TRBD2	TRBV19	TRBJ2-5	.	TGTGCCAGCTCTGAACGACTAGCGGGGGGGGAGACCCAGTACTTC	CASSERLAGGETQYF
TRBD1	TRBV6-5	TRBJ2-2	.	TGTGCCAGCAGGGGACAGGGGTACACCGGGGAGCTGTTTTTT	CASRGQGYTGELFF
TRBD1	TRBV20-1	TRBJ1-1	.	TGCAGTGCTAGTGCCTTGACAGGGGGCGCTGAAGCTTTCTTT	CSASALTGGAEAFF
TRBD1	TRBV7-2	TRBJ2-5	.	TGTGCCAGCAGCTTACAACAGGGGGCTGAGGAGACCCAGTACTTC	CASSLQQGAEETQYF
TRBD1	TRBV28	TRBJ1-2	.	TGTGCCAGCAGTTTATCGACAGGGTTCTATGGCTACACCTTC	CASSLSTGFYGYTF
.	TRBV30	TRBJ1-6	few	TGTGCCTGGAGTGCCGGTTCACCCCTCCACTTT	CAWSAGSPLHF
TRBD2	TRBV7-3	TRBJ2-1	.	TGTGCCAGCAGCCCTAGGACGACTAGCTTTTGGAATGAGCAGTTCTTC	CASSPRTTSFWNEQFF
.	TRBV19	TRBJ1-1	.	TGTGCCAGTAGCAGAAGAACGCGGGGAAAGGACACTGAAGCTTTCTTT	CASSRRTRGKDTEAFF
.	TRBV6-6	TRBJ1-1	.	TGTGCCAGCAGTTACGGGGGGGGATCTTCGACTGAAGCTTTCTTT	CASSYGGGSSTEAFF
.	TRBV5-1	TRBJ1-4	.	TGCGCCAGCAGCTTGGCCCCTCAGGCCGGTGAAAAACTGTTTTTT	CASSLAPQAGEKLFF
TRBD1	TRBV6-2/TRBV6-3	TRBJ2-3	.	TGTGCCAGCAGTTACTTACCTCCGGGACAGGGCCCAGATACGCAGTATTTT	CASSYLPPGQGPDTQYF
TRBD1	TRBV28	TRBJ1-2	.	TGTGCCAGCAGTAGCGACAGGGGGAGGTATGGCTACACCTTC	CASSSDRGRYGYTF
.	TRBV9	TRBJ2-6	.	TGTGCCAGCAGCGTAGGAGGTCCTGGGGCCAACGTCCTGACTTTC	CASSVGGPGANVLTF
TRBD1	TRBV7-9	TRBJ1-4	once	TGTGCCAGCAGCTCGACAGGGGCAGGAGAAAAACTGTTTTTT	CASSSTGAGEKLFF